A selection of T cell receptor beta chains follows, all from one sample in a study of vaccination and CD4 T cells after COVID-19. TCRdb re-called the PCR reads with MiXCR, one entry per CDR3 protein. The data contain some 20,000 distinct CDR3 sequences, roughly 50% of them singletons. These receptors' antigens are unknown. Sequencing was performed on CD4+ T cells from blood, cultured in vitro, taken after SARS-CoV-2 vaccination. The receptors originated from a human donor who had recovered from COVID-19. Each CDR3 is given with its conserved first and last residue. A D gene is named only where the DNA matches it firmly. Not all rows give a size; the values are once, few, many and, for expanded clones, a class.

TRBJ1-5	.	TRBV28	.	CASSPGTHNQPQHF	TGTGCCAGCAGCCCCGGAACCCACAATCAGCCCCAGCATTTT
TRBJ2-5	TRBD1	TRBV7-3	.	CASSLNGQGAKETRYF	TGTGCCAGCAGCTTAAACGGACAGGGGGCAAAGGAGACCCGGTACTTC
TRBJ1-6	.	TRBV18	.	CASSPRGTDSPLHF	TGTGCCAGCTCACCCCGGGGGACCGATTCACCCCTCCACTTT
TRBJ1-5	TRBD1	TRBV19	.	CASRLQGTGGYQPQHF	TGTGCCAGTAGACTACAGGGGACAGGGGGCTATCAGCCCCAGCATTTT
TRBJ2-1	TRBD2	TRBV19	.	CASSFGRALEQVQFF	TGTGCCAGTAGTTTCGGGAGGGCCCTCGAGCAGGTGCAGTTCTTC
TRBJ1-1	.	TRBV2	.	CASRATWGTEAFF	TGTGCCAGCAGGGCTACCTGGGGGACTGAAGCTTTCTTT
TRBJ1-1	.	TRBV2	.	CASQGGGQEAEAFF	TGTGCCAGCCAGGGCGGGGGTCAAGAGGCTGAAGCTTTCTTT
TRBJ1-1	.	TRBV6-1	.	CASSPGQGKTEAFF	TGTGCCAGCAGTCCAGGGCAGGGAAAGACTGAAGCTTTCTTT
TRBJ1-1	.	TRBV7-2	.	CASSETGRLRTEAFF	TGTGCCAGCAGCGAGACAGGAAGGCTTCGGACTGAAGCTTTCTTT
TRBJ2-5	TRBD1	TRBV7-9	few	CASSPSQGIGETQYF	TGTGCCAGCAGCCCTTCACAGGGGATTGGGGAGACCCAGTACTTC
TRBJ2-3	TRBD2	TRBV6-1	.	CASSPRGRDRTDTQYF	TGTGCCAGCAGTCCTCGCGGGAGGGACCGAACAGATACGCAGTATTTT
TRBJ2-3	TRBD2	TRBV7-2	few	CASSLDRLAGGLSTDTQYF	TGTGCCAGCAGCTTAGATCGACTAGCGGGGGGGCTGAGCACAGATACGCAGTATTTT
TRBJ2-4	TRBD1	TRBV7-2	few	CASSPGTGVLNIQYF	TGTGCCAGCAGCCCTGGGACAGGGGTATTGAACATTCAGTACTTC
TRBJ1-2	.	TRBV20-1	.	CSARESRSYGYTF	TGCAGTGCTAGAGAAAGCAGAAGCTATGGCTACACCTTC
TRBJ2-7	.	TRBV29-1	.	CSVDGTDSSEQYF	TGCAGCGTTGACGGGACTGACTCTTCCGAGCAGTACTTC
TRBJ2-5	.	TRBV27	.	CASSGSIGLKGETQYF	TGTGCCAGCAGCGGCTCCATCGGTCTCAAGGGGGAGACCCAGTACTTC
TRBJ1-5	TRBD1	TRBV6-2/TRBV6-3	.	CASSHSPGQGRQPQHF	TGTGCCAGCAGTCACTCTCCGGGACAGGGACGACAGCCCCAGCATTTT
TRBJ2-1	.	TRBV7-3	.	CASSPSTGDENEQFF	TGTGCCAGCAGCCCTTCAACTGGTGATGAGAATGAGCAGTTCTTC
TRBJ2-7	TRBD2	TRBV7-2	.	CASSFSGIEQYF	TGTGCCAGCAGCTTTAGCGGGATCGAGCAGTACTTC
TRBJ2-7	TRBD1	TRBV10-3	.	CAISERDSYEQYF	TGTGCCATCAGTGAGCGGGACAGCTACGAGCAGTACTTC
TRBJ1-2	.	TRBV21-1	few	CASSMARGF	TGTGCCAGCAGCATGGCCAGGGGCTTC
TRBJ2-7	.	TRBV29-1	once	CSVGGSRLYEQYF	TGCAGCGTTGGTGGGTCCAGACTTTACGAGCAGTACTTC
TRBJ1-2	.	TRBV30	.	CAWSRRDQDGYTF	TGTGCCTGGAGCCGCAGGGATCAGGATGGCTACACCTTC
TRBJ2-5	.	TRBV7-2	.	CASSNYGRESPQYF	TGTGCCAGCAGCAATTACGGCAGGGAGTCACCCCAGTACTTC
TRBJ1-1	TRBD1	TRBV15	few	CATSGQGNLNTEAFF	TGTGCCACCAGCGGACAGGGTAACCTGAACACTGAAGCTTTCTTT
TRBJ2-5	TRBD1	TRBV10-1	.	CASRFRDSVYQETQYF	TGCGCCAGCAGGTTCCGGGACAGTGTGTACCAAGAGACCCAGTACTTC
TRBJ1-2	.	TRBV6-1	.	CASSSGGRVRGYTF	TGTGCCAGCAGCTCGGGGGGCAGGGTTCGGGGCTACACCTTC
TRBJ1-2	.	TRBV7-9	few	CASSRSATGIYYGYTF	TGTGCCAGCAGCCGATCAGCCACGGGGATCTACTATGGCTACACCTTC
TRBJ1-2	TRBD1	TRBV6-1	.	CASQAGTVVDGYTF	TGTGCCAGCCAAGCCGGGACAGTAGTTGATGGCTACACCTTC
TRBJ1-6	.	TRBV20-1	.	CSALMGGDSPLHF	TGCAGTGCGTTAATGGGGGGAGATTCACCCCTCCACTTT
TRBJ1-1	.	TRBV6-5	few	CASSYSNGIEAFF	TGTGCCAGCAGTTACTCGAACGGAATTGAAGCTTTCTTT
TRBJ1-5	TRBD1	TRBV7-2	.	CASSPDHRGGQPQHF	TGTGCCAGCAGCCCGGACCACAGGGGAGGCCAGCCCCAGCATTTT
TRBJ2-6	TRBD2	TRBV6-2/TRBV6-3	once	CASFSGGSGANVLTF	TGTGCCAGCTTCAGCGGGGGATCGGGGGCCAACGTCCTGACTTTC
TRBJ2-1	TRBD2	TRBV27	few	CASSSGLAGTYNEQFF	TGTGCCAGCAGTTCCGGACTAGCGGGAACCTACAATGAGCAGTTCTTC
TRBJ2-3	.	TRBV20-1	.	CSARVGLNPPDTQYF	TGCAGTGCTAGAGTCGGCCTTAACCCGCCAGATACGCAGTATTTT
TRBJ1-1	.	TRBV19	.	CAISSKRGTEAFF	TGTGCCATCAGTTCGAAGAGGGGCACTGAAGCTTTCTTT
TRBJ2-3	.	TRBV7-2	.	CASSLAGTGTQYF	TGTGCCAGCAGCTTAGCCGGGACTGGCACGCAGTATTTT
TRBJ1-5	TRBD1	TRBV6-1	.	CASSETQGRQPQHF	TGTGCCAGCAGTGAAACACAGGGGCGGCAGCCCCAGCATTTT